Following are 31 T cell receptor beta chains from one sample sequenced in a study of blood T cell repertoires in COVID-19. Assay: immunoSEQ multiplex PCR; the TCRdb copy retains only in-frame clones and omits some. The sample carries about 210,000 clones, 80% to 90% recorded once. Sequenced sample: peripheral blood. These TCRs come from a woman between 40 and 50 years old with active or convalescent COVID-19.

For the CDR3, the DNA is TGTGCCAGCAGCTCTTGGGACAGGGGGGGATTAGGAGCTTTCTTT. Translated: CASSSWDRGGLGAFF. This rearrangement joins TRBV5-8 to TRBJ1-1; TRBD1 agrees at 11 bases. Trimming cost V 3 bases and J 10 bases; bases outside gene matches: 11. Germline CDR1 reads SGHTS; CDR2 reads YDEGEE. This CDR3 region has 15 residues. Together with reference TRBV5-8 and TRBJ1-1, the CDR3 gives the full variable domain: EAGVTQSPTHLIKTRGQQATLRCSPISGHTSVYWYQQALGLGLQFLLWYDEGEERNRGNFPPRFSGRQFPNYSSELNVNALELEDSALYLCASSSWDRGGLGAFFGQGTRLTVV.

The genes are TRBV7-2 and TRBJ1-1; D might be TRBD1 (6 bases). The CDR3 runs 14 residues. CDR1 is SGHTA, CDR2 FQGNSA, per germline. V lost 4 bases and J 1 base, leaving 10 bases between the germline ends. CDR3: CASSSGQQNTEAFF. The CDR3 region has the DNA TGTGCCAGCAGCTCCGGACAGCAGAACACTGAAGCTTTCTTT.

This CDR3 reads CASRRQGKNYGYTF. The CDR3 bases are TGTGCCAGTCGCCGACAGGGGAAGAACTATGGCTACACCTTC. This chain links TRBV19 with TRBJ1-2; 8 bases match TRBD1. Germline V CDR1 and CDR2: LNHDA, SQIVND (reference sequence). The CDR3 spans 14 residues. Trimming cost V 8 bases and J 2 bases; bases outside gene matches: 7. Full variable domain (outside the CDR3, taken from reference TRBV19 and TRBJ1-2): DGGITQSPKYLFRKEGQNVTLSCEQNLNHDAMYWYRQDPGQGLRLIYYSQIVNDFQKGDIAEGYSVSREKKESFPLTVTSAQKNPTAFYLCASRRQGKNYGYTFGSGTRLTVV.

V gene TRBV27 combines with J gene TRBJ1-1; no clear D gene. The CDR3 spans 14 residues. Trimming removed 4 bases from V and 0 bases from J, with 9 bases in between. Per the germline V gene, CDR1 is MNHEY and CDR2 is SMNVEV (reference sequence). As DNA, the CDR3 is TGTGCCAGCAGTTCTGACAATTTGAACACTGAAGCTTTCTTT. It translates to CASSSDNLNTEAFF.

This clone was recorded a few times. The chain carries TRBV27 and TRBJ1-1; 11 nucleotides agree with TRBD1. The CDR3 loop spans 18 amino acids. Germline V gives CDR1 MNHEY, CDR2 SMNVEV (reference sequence). The J segment lost 5 bases and the V segment lost 4 bases, leaving 15 bases of the junction unmatched. CDR3 residues: CASSSPPFGQGAPTEAFF. CDR3 DNA sequence: TGTGCCAGCAGTTCACCTCCTTTTGGACAGGGGGCGCCAACTGAAGCTTTCTTT.

The chain uses TRBV29-1 and TRBJ2-5, with TRBD2 matching 8 bases. CDR1 and CDR2 (germline): SQVTM, ANQGSEA. The CDR3 loop spans 12 amino acids. Trimming took 3 bases from V and 5 from J; bases not matched to a gene: 2. The CDR3 protein is CSVDRTSETQYF. The CDR3 DNA follows: TGCAGCGTTGACCGGACTAGCGAGACCCAGTACTTC.

J is TRBJ2-7 and V is TRBV11-3; D gene unclear. Trimming left V 2 bases short and J 3 bases short, with 2 bases between. Germline V gene data show CDR1 as SGHNT and CDR2 as YENEEA. This CDR3 contains 11 residues. In nucleotides, the CDR3 is TGTGCCAGCAGCTTATACTACGAGCAGTACTTC. This sequence encodes CASSLYYEQYF.

This chain uses TRBV7-3 with TRBJ2-1; 12 nucleotides agree with TRBD2. The CDR3 runs 17 residues. The germline CDR1 and CDR2 sequences are SGHTA and FQGTGA. V was clipped by 11 bases and J by 4 bases; unmatched bases: 15. The CDR3 here is CAAGGLAGSHFYNEQFF. The CDR3 DNA follows: TGTGCCGCTGGGGGACTAGCGGGCTCCCACTTTTACAATGAGCAGTTCTTC.

This chain uses TRBV18 with TRBJ2-5, with D uncertain. Germline CDR1 reads KGHSH; CDR2 reads LQKENI. Between the trimmed V and J ends, which lost 3 bases and 0 bases, there was a span of 2 bases. The CDR3 is 12 residues long. DNA of the CDR3: TGTGCCAGCTCACCCTACCAAGAGACCCAGTACTTC. As protein: CASSPYQETQYF. The variable domain in full, completed from reference TRBV18 and TRBJ2-5, reads NAGVMQNPRHLVRRRGQEARLRCSPMKGHSHVYWYRQLPEEGLKFMVYLQKENIIDESGMPKERFSAEFPKEGPSILRIQQVVRGDSAAYFCASSPYQETQYFGPGTRLLVL.

The rearrangement links TRBV2 to TRBJ2-5, with unresolved D. The ends were cut back, 7 bases at V and 0 bases at J, with 6 bases in the middle. The CDR3 is made up of 12 amino acids. Germline V lookup: CDR1 SNHLY, CDR2 FYNNEI. The CDR3 DNA is TGTGCCAGCACAGACAACCAAGAGACCCAGTACTTC. Translated, it gives CASTDNQETQYF.

This clone was seen just once. The chain couples TRBV27 to TRBJ2-7, with 12 nucleotides matching TRBD1. The CDR3 is made up of 15 amino acids. The V segment lost 7 bases and the J segment 5 bases; nucleotides outside the gene matches: 9. Germline V gene sequence: CDR1 MNHEY, CDR2 SMNVEV (reference sequence). Here the CDR3 DNA reads TGTGCCAGCACAAGAGGCGGGACAGGGGGCAACGAGCAGTACTTC. Protein sequence: CASTRGGTGGNEQYF.

This clone was seen a handful of times. The chain joins TRBV6-1 to TRBJ1-1, with TRBD1 matching over 8 bases. V shed 0 bases and J 0 bases; nucleotides not matched to a gene: 3. Germline CDR1 and CDR2: MNHNS and SASEGT. The CDR3 totals 16 residues. CDR3: CASSEAAGGLNTEAFF. CDR3 sequence (DNA): TGTGCCAGCAGTGAAGCGGCAGGGGGCCTGAACACTGAAGCTTTCTTT.

The CDR3 nucleotides are TGCAGCGTTGAAGTAGCTAGCGGGGGTTACGAGCAGTACTTC. It is translated as CSVEVASGGYEQYF. The chain carries TRBV29-1 and TRBJ2-7; 10 bases are a match to TRBD2. V lost 1 base to trimming and J lost 4 bases; unmatched junction nucleotides: 4. The CDR3 extends over 14 amino acids. CDR1 and CDR2 (germline): SQVTM, ANQGSEA.

CDR3 sequence (DNA): TGTGCCAGCAGCTTAAAGGCGACAGAAAAAGAGACCCAGTACTTC. This translates into CASSLKATEKETQYF. The rearrangement links TRBV7-9 to TRBJ2-5; possible D gene TRBD1, 5 bases. Per the germline V gene, CDR1 is SEHNR and CDR2 is FQNEAQ (reference sequence). This CDR3 spans 15 amino acids. V lost 2 bases and J 3 bases, leaving 13 bases between the germline ends. Full variable domain (rest looked up from reference TRBV7-9 and TRBJ2-5): DTGVSQNPRHKITKRGQNVTFRCDPISEHNRLYWYRQTLGQGPEFLTYFQNEAQLEKSRLLSDRFSAERPKGSFSTLEIQRTEQGDSAMYLCASSLKATEKETQYFGPGTRLLVL.

The chain employs TRBV7-2 and TRBJ1-4; D is unresolved. The germline V gene has CDR1 SGHTA and CDR2 FQGNSA. The CDR3 is 15 amino acids. Trimming pared 1 base from V and 7 bases from J, leaving 13 bases between. The CDR3 nucleotides are TGTGCCAGCAGCTTAGATCGGGGTAGTGGTGAAAAACTGTTTTTT. Translated, it gives CASSLDRGSGEKLFF.

The chain employs TRBV3-1 (or the pseudogene TRBV3-2) and TRBJ1-3; D is unclear. Germline V gene lookup returns CDR1 LGHDT and CDR2 YNNKEL (reference sequence). Between the trimmed V and J ends, which lost 0 bases and 4 bases, there was a span of 7 bases. The CDR3 has 14 amino acids. DNA for the CDR3: TGTGCCAGCAGCCAAGATGCGGAGGGAAACACCATATATTTT. This encodes CASSQDAEGNTIYF.

This chain links TRBV14 with TRBJ1-2; no reliable D call. Germline V gene data show CDR1 as SGHDN and CDR2 as FVKESK. The V end was cut by 4 bases, the J end by 0 bases, with 12 bases between. This CDR3 region has 15 residues. The CDR3 DNA sequence: TGTGCCAGCAGCCTGAGCGGCCCGCCTAACTATGGCTACACCTTC. Amino acid sequence: CASSLSGPPNYGYTF. The variable domain in full, completed from reference TRBV14 and TRBJ1-2, reads EAGVTQFPSHSVIEKGQTVTLRCDPISGHDNLYWYRRVMGKEIKFLLHFVKESKQDESGMPNNRFLAERTGGTYSTLKVQPAELEDSGVYFCASSLSGPPNYGYTFGSGTRLTVV.

This chain connects TRBV7-9 to TRBJ1-1; 7 bases agree with TRBD1. Germline V gene lookup returns CDR1 SEHNR and CDR2 FQNEAQ (reference sequence). With 2 bases clipped from V and 4 bases from J, the junction kept 10 bases outside the gene matches. This CDR3 has 16 residues. CDR3 in amino acids: CASSLTLPGQSTEAFF. CDR3 nucleotides: TGTGCCAGCAGCTTAACTCTTCCGGGACAGAGCACTGAAGCTTTCTTT.

The J gene is TRBJ1-2, the V gene TRBV12-3 or TRBV12-4; 9 nucleotides match TRBD1. The V segment lost 6 bases and the J segment 3 bases; nucleotides outside the gene matches: 2. CDR3 length: 13 residues. The CDR3 reads CASSTGGDYGYTF. CDR3 coding DNA: TGTGCCAGCAGCACAGGGGGCGACTATGGCTACACCTTC.

The chain has TRBV18 and TRBJ2-3, with 7 bases lining up with TRBD2. The J segment lost 9 bases and the V segment lost 2 bases, leaving 5 bases of the junction unmatched. The CDR3 is made up of 13 amino acids. CDR1 KGHSH and CDR2 LQKENI come from the germline V gene. The CDR3 sequence: CASSPGKRETQYF. CDR3 bases: TGTGCCAGCTCACCAGGCAAGCGGGAAACGCAGTATTTT.

The gene calls are TRBV12-3 or TRBV12-4 and TRBJ1-1; D is unclear. The CDR3 length is 13 residues. V was trimmed by 3 bases and J by 4 bases, leaving 9 bases between them. The CDR3 DNA reads as TGTGCCAGCAGTTTGCGGGAGACCACTGAAGCTTTCTTT. Protein product: CASSLRETTEAFF.

The chain couples TRBV5-5 to TRBJ1-4, with D maybe TRBD1 (5 bases). The CDR3 spans 17 residues. CDR1 is SGHKS and CDR2 is YYEKEE in the germline V gene (reference sequence). The V end was cut by 4 bases, the J end by 0 bases, with 16 bases between. In nucleotides, the CDR3 is TGTGCCAGCAGCGGGGCTCTAGGCCCTTCAACTAATGAAAAACTGTTTTTT. This sequence encodes CASSGALGPSTNEKLFF.

V and J are TRBV5-4 and TRBJ2-7, with D unresolved. V lost 3 bases, J lost 3 bases, and 10 bases lay in between. Germline CDR1 and CDR2: SGHNT and YYREEE (reference sequence). The CDR3 extends over 13 amino acids. For the CDR3, the DNA is TGTGCCAGCAGCTCCTATTCCAACTACGAGCAGTACTTC. Encoded protein: CASSSYSNYEQYF.

The rearrangement links TRBV11-2 to TRBJ2-1, with a weak D call TRBD1 (5 bases). Germline V gene lookup returns CDR1 SGHAT and CDR2 FQNNGV. This CDR3 is built from 16 residues. Trimming shortened V by 3 bases and J by 9 bases, and 21 bases separated the two germline ends. CDR3 loop: CASSFLTAGVDPEQFF. For the CDR3, the DNA is TGTGCCAGCAGCTTTTTGACAGCAGGAGTGGATCCTGAGCAGTTCTTC.

This chain connects TRBV19 to TRBJ2-7; D perhaps matches TRBD2 (6 bases). Germline loops: CDR1 LNHDA, CDR2 SQIVND (reference sequence). V shed 3 bases and J shed 2 bases, with 11 bases lying between them. CDR3 length equals 14 residues. This chain's CDR3 is CASSITGGPYEQYF. The DNA of the CDR3 is TGTGCCAGTAGTATCACCGGGGGTCCCTACGAGCAGTACTTC.

The V and J genes are TRBV5-6 and TRBJ1-6, with D uncertain. The CDR3 contains 15 residues. V lost 0 bases and J lost 7, with 11 bases in between. Germline V lookup: CDR1 SGHDT, CDR2 YYEEEE. CDR3 loop: CASSLGRTSNSPLHF. The CDR3 DNA reads as TGTGCCAGCAGCTTGGGCCGGACTTCGAATTCACCCCTCCACTTT.

This clone was seen more than once but under ten times. The V call is TRBV10-3, the J call TRBJ2-1, with 8 bases aligning to TRBD2. Germline CDR1 is ENHRY and CDR2 is SYGVKD. Unmatched junction bases numbered 2, after V lost 4 bases and J lost 0 bases. This CDR3 region has 15 residues. The CDR3 coding sequence is TGTGCCATCAGTGGAACTAGCGGCTCCTACAATGAGCAGTTCTTC. Its protein product is CAISGTSGSYNEQFF.

This chain uses TRBV15 with TRBJ1-2; tentatively, D is TRBD1 (6 bases). The CDR3 length is 15 residues. Germline V CDR1 and CDR2: LNHNV, YYDKDF (reference sequence). Trimming left V 0 bases short and J 4 bases short, with 12 bases between. CDR3 DNA: TGTGCCACCAGCAGAGAGCCAGGGGCTCGCTATGGCTACACCTTC. It is translated as CATSREPGARYGYTF.

This chain links TRBV25-1 with TRBJ2-1; 12 bases match TRBD2. This CDR3 has 18 amino acids. V lost 7 bases, J lost 1 base, and 11 bases stayed unmatched. Germline CDR1 MGHDK, CDR2 SYGVNS. Here the CDR3 DNA reads TGTGCCAGCATGTCACTAGCGGGGGGCGGACGTTCCTACAATGAGCAGTTCTTC. Protein: CASMSLAGGGRSYNEQFF.

The DNA for the CDR3 is TGTGCCAGCAGCCGTCTTCAGGGGCGTAATTCACCCCTCCACTTT. Residues: CASSRLQGRNSPLHF. The V gene is TRBV5-4, the J gene TRBJ1-6; D is perhaps TRBD1 (6 bases). This CDR3 is 15 amino acids long. The germline CDR1 and CDR2 sequences are SGHNT and YYREEE (reference sequence). The germline V and J ends were trimmed by 4 bases and 6 bases, with 14 bases remaining between them.

This rearrangement joins TRBV27 to TRBJ2-1; tentatively, D is TRBD2 (7 bases). The V gene's germline CDR1 is MNHEY and CDR2 SMNVEV (reference sequence). This CDR3 has 15 residues. V lost 6 bases and J 3 bases, leaving 15 bases between the germline ends. The CDR3 sequence: CASSLGRGRYNEQFF. DNA of the CDR3: TGTGCCAGCAGCCTGGGGCGGGGGCGCTACAATGAGCAGTTCTTC.